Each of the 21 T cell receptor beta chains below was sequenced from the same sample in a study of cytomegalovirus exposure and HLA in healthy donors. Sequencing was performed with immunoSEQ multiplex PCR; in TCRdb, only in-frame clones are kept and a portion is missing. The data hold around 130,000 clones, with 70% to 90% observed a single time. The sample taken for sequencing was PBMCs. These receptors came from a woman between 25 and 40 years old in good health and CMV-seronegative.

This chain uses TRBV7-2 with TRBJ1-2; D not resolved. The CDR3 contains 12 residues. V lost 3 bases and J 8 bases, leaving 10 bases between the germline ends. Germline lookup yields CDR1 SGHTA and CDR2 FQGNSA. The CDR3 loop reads CASSLGPTGYTF. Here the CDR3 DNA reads TGTGCCAGCAGCTTGGGCCCGACGGGCTACACCTTC.

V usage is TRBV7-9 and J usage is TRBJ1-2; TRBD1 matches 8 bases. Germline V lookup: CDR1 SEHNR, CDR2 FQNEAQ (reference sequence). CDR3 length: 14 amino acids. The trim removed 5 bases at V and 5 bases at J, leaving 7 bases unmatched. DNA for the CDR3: TGTGCCAGCAGCGACTCCGGGACAGGATATGGCTACACCTTC. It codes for CASSDSGTGYGYTF.

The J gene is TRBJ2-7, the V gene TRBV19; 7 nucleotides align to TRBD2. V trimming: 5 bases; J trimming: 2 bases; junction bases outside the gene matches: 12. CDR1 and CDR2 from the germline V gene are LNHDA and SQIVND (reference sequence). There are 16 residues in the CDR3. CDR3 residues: CASSLLAGVRTYEQYF. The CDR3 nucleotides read TGTGCCAGTAGTCTTTTGGCGGGGGTCCGGACCTACGAGCAGTACTTC.

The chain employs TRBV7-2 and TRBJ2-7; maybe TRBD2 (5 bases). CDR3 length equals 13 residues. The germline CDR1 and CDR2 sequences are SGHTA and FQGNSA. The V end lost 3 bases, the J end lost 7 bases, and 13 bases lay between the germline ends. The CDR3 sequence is CASSFTMPGEQYF. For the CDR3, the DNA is TGTGCCAGCAGCTTCACGATGCCGGGAGAGCAGTACTTC.

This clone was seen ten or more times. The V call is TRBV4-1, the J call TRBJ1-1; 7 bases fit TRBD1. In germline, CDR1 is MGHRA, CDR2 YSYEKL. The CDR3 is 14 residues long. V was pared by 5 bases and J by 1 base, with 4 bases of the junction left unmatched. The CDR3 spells CASSSPGGNTEAFF. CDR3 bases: TGCGCCAGCAGCTCCCCAGGGGGGAACACTGAAGCTTTCTTT.

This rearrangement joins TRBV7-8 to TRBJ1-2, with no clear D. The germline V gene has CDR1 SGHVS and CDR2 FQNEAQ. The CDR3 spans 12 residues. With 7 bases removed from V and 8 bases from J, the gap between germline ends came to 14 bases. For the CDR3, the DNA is TGTGCCAGCACCCCACTCCGGGGAGGCTACACCTTC. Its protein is CASTPLRGGYTF.

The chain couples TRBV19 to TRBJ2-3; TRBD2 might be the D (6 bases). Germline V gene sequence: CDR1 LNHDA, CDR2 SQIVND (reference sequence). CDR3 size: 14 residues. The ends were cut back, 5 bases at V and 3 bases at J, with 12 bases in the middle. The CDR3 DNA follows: TGTGCCAGTAGTCCGGGACTGAGGACAGATACGCAGTATTTT. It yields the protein CASSPGLRTDTQYF.

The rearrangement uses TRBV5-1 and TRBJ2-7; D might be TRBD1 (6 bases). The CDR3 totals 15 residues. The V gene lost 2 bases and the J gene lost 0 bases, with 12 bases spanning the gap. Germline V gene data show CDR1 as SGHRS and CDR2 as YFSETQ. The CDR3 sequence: CASSLGGQNSYEQYF. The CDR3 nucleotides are TGCGCCAGCAGCTTAGGCGGACAGAACTCCTACGAGCAGTACTTC. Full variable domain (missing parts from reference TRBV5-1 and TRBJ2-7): KAGVTQTPRYLIKTRGQQVTLSCSPISGHRSVSWYQQTPGQGLQFLFEYFSETQRNKGNFPGRFSGRQFSNSRSEMNVSTLELGDSALYLCASSLGGQNSYEQYFGPGTRLTVT.

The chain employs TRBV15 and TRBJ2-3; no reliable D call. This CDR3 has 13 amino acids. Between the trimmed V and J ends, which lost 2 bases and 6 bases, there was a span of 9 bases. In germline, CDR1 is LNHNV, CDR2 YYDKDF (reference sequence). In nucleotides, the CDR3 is TGTGCCACCAGCAGACCCGGCAGGGATACGCAGTATTTT. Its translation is CATSRPGRDTQYF.

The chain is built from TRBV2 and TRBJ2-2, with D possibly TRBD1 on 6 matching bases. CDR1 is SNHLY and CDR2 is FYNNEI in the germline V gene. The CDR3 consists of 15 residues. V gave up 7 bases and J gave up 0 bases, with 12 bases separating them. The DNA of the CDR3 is TGTGCCAGCACCCGGGACACGACGAACACCGGGGAGCTGTTTTTT. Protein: CASTRDTTNTGELFF. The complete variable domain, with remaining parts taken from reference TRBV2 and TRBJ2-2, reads EPEVTQTPSHQVTQMGQEVILRCVPISNHLYFYWYRQILGQKVEFLVSFYNNEISEKSEIFDDQFSVERPDGSNFTLKIRSTKLEDSAMYFCASTRDTTNTGELFFGEGSRLTVL.

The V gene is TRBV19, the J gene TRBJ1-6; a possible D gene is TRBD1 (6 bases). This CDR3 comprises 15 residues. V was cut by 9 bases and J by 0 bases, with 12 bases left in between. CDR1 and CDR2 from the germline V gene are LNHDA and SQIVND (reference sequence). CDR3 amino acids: CASRGASSYNSPLHF. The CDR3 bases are TGTGCCAGCCGGGGGGCTAGCTCCTATAATTCACCCCTCCACTTT. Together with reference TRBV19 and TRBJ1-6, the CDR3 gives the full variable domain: DGGITQSPKYLFRKEGQNVTLSCEQNLNHDAMYWYRQDPGQGLRLIYYSQIVNDFQKGDIAEGYSVSREKKESFPLTVTSAQKNPTAFYLCASRGASSYNSPLHFGNGTRLTVT.

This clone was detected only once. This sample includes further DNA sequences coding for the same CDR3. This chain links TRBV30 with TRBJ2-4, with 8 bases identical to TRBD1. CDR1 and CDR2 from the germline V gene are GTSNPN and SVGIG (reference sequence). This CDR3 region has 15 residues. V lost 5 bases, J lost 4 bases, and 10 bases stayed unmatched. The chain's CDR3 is CAWAGQGAAKNIQYF. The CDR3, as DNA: TGTGCCTGGGCTGGGCAGGGGGCTGCAAAAAACATTCAGTACTTC. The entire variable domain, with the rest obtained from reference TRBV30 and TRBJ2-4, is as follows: SQTIHQWPATLVQPVGSPLSLECTVEGTSNPNLYWYRQAAGRGLQLLFYSVGIGQISSEVPQNLSASRPQDRQFILSSKKLLLSDSGFYLCAWAGQGAAKNIQYFGAGTRLSVL.

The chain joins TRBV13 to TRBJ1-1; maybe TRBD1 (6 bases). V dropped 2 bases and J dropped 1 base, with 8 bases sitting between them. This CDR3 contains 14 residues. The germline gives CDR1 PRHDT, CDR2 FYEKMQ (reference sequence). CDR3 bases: TGTGCCAGCAGCTTAAGAGGGGGGAACACTGAAGCTTTCTTT. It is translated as CASSLRGGNTEAFF.

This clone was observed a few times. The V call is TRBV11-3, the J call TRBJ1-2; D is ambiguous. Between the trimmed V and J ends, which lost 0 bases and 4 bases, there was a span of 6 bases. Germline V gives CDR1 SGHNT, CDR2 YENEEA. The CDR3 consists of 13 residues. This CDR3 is CASSLDYLYGYTF. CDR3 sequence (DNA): TGTGCCAGCAGCTTAGATTATCTCTATGGCTACACCTTC.

CDR3 DNA: TGTGCCAGCAGTGCCTCGGGACGGCGGGATGACACCATATATTTT. It translates to CASSASGRRDDTIYF. V usage is TRBV6-1 and J usage is TRBJ1-3; TRBD1 might be the D (5 bases). The CDR3 sequence is 15 residues long. The germline V gene has CDR1 MNHNS and CDR2 SASEGT. The ends were cut back, 4 bases at V and 8 bases at J, with 18 bases in the middle.

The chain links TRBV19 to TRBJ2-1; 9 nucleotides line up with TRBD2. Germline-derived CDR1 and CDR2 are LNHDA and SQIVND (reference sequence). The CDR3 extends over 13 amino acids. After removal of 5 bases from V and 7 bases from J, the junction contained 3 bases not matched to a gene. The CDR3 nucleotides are TGTGCCAGTAGTCCCCTAGCGGGGAATGAGCAGTTCTTC. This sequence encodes CASSPLAGNEQFF. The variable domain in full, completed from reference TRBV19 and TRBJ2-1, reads DGGITQSPKYLFRKEGQNVTLSCEQNLNHDAMYWYRQDPGQGLRLIYYSQIVNDFQKGDIAEGYSVSREKKESFPLTVTSAQKNPTAFYLCASSPLAGNEQFFGPGTRLTVL.

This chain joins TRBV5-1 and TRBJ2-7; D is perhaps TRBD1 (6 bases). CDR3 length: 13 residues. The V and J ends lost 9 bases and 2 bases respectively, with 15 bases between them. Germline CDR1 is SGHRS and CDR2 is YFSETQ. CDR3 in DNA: TGCGCCAACGACGGGACACCCGCCTACGAGCAGTACTTC. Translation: CANDGTPAYEQYF.

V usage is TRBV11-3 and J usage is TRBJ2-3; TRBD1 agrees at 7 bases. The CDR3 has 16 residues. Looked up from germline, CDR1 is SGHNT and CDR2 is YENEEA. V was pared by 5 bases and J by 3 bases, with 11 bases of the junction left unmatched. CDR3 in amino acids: CASSPRTGQGTDTQYF. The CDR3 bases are TGTGCCAGCAGCCCCCGGACAGGCCAAGGGACAGATACGCAGTATTTT.

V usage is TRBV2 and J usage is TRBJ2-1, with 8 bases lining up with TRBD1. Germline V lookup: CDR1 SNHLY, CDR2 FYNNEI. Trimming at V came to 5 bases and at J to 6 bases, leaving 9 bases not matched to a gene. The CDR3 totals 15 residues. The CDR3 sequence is CASSRPPGQGNEQFF. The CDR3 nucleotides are TGTGCCAGCAGTCGTCCTCCCGGACAGGGCAATGAGCAGTTCTTC.

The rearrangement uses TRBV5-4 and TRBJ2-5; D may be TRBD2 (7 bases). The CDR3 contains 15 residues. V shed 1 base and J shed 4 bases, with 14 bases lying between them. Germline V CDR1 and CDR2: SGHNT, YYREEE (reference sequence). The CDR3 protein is CASSLLRGAAETQYF. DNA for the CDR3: TGTGCCAGCAGCTTGTTACGGGGGGCGGCAGAGACCCAGTACTTC.

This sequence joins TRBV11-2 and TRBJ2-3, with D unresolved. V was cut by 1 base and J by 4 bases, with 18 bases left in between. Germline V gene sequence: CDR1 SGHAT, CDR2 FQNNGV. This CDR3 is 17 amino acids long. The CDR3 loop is CASSLVHTRLGADTQYF. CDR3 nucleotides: TGTGCCAGCAGCTTAGTACATACGAGGTTAGGAGCAGATACGCAGTATTTT. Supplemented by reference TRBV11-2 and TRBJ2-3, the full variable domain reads EAGVAQSPRYKIIEKRQSVAFWCNPISGHATLYWYQQILGQGPKLLIQFQNNGVVDDSQLPKDRFSAERLKGVDSTLKIQPAKLEDSAVYLCASSLVHTRLGADTQYFGPGTRLTVL.